A selection of T cell receptor beta chains follows, all from one sample in a study of cytomegalovirus exposure and HLA in healthy donors. This table comes from immunoSEQ multiplex PCR, and its TCRdb copy is limited to in-frame clones, with some not included. Among roughly 200,000 clones listed, approximately 80% were seen once. Sequencing was performed on PBMCs. The receptors stem from a woman aged 30 to 39 in good health and CMV-seronegative. The CDR3 runs from the conserved cysteine through the conserved F or W. The order of the fields is J gene, clone size, D gene, V gene, CDR3 length, CDR3 protein, CDR3 DNA. D genes are given only for firm matches. Some rows mark clone size as missing; the rest say once, few, many or name a class of expanded clone.

J gene: TRBJ2-7; clone size: NA; D gene: NA; V gene: TRBV29-1; CDR3 length: 17; CDR3 protein: CSVGEGQVYAGDYEQYF; CDR3 DNA: TGCAGCGTTGGGGAGGGACAGGTCTATGCTGGGGACTACGAGCAGTACTTC
J gene: TRBJ2-5; clone size: NA; D gene: NA; V gene: TRBV15; CDR3 length: 15; CDR3 protein: CATSDLGGQGETQYF; CDR3 DNA: TGTGCCACCAGCGATCTGGGGGGGCAGGGAGAGACCCAGTACTTC
J gene: TRBJ2-5; clone size: NA; D gene: NA; V gene: TRBV6-5; CDR3 length: 16; CDR3 protein: CASSYSIGGRGETQYF; CDR3 DNA: TGTGCCAGCAGTTACTCGATTGGGGGCAGAGGGGAGACCCAGTACTTC
J gene: TRBJ1-6; clone size: NA; D gene: NA; V gene: TRBV5-5; CDR3 length: 18; CDR3 protein: CASSPSLVSRSRVPPLHF; CDR3 DNA: TGTGCCAGCAGCCCAAGTTTGGTGTCCCGATCCAGGGTGCCACCCCTCCACTTT
J gene: TRBJ1-5; clone size: once; D gene: NA; V gene: TRBV27; CDR3 length: 13; CDR3 protein: CASSPGVRTPQHF; CDR3 DNA: TGTGCCAGCAGTCCGGGGGTTCGGACGCCCCAGCATTTT
J gene: TRBJ2-1; clone size: NA; D gene: NA; V gene: TRBV6-5; CDR3 length: 15; CDR3 protein: CASSYGAGLGNEQFF; CDR3 DNA: TGTGCCAGCAGTTACGGGGCCGGGTTGGGCAATGAGCAGTTCTTC
J gene: TRBJ2-1; clone size: few; D gene: NA; V gene: TRBV6-5; CDR3 length: 13; CDR3 protein: CASSYSTNNEQFF; CDR3 DNA: TGTGCCAGCAGTTACTCGACTAACAATGAGCAGTTCTTC
J gene: TRBJ1-1; clone size: NA; D gene: TRBD1; V gene: TRBV7-9; CDR3 length: 14; CDR3 protein: CASSLQGAYTEAFF; CDR3 DNA: TGTGCCAGCAGCTTACAGGGGGCGTACACTGAAGCTTTCTTT
J gene: TRBJ2-7; clone size: few; D gene: NA; V gene: TRBV6-6; CDR3 length: 14; CDR3 protein: CASSYGGPSYEQYF; CDR3 DNA: TGTGCCAGCAGTTACGGCGGGCCCTCCTACGAGCAGTACTTC
J gene: TRBJ2-3; clone size: few; D gene: NA; V gene: TRBV28; CDR3 length: 11; CDR3 protein: CASSFSDTQYF; CDR3 DNA: TGTGCCAGCAGTTTTTCGGATACGCAGTATTTT
J gene: TRBJ2-5; clone size: NA; D gene: TRBD1; V gene: TRBV5-1; CDR3 length: 13; CDR3 protein: CASSNTGDETQYF; CDR3 DNA: TGCGCCAGCAGCAACACAGGGGACGAGACCCAGTACTTC
J gene: TRBJ1-5; clone size: NA; D gene: NA; V gene: TRBV10-3; CDR3 length: 13; CDR3 protein: CAISSRDNQPQHF; CDR3 DNA: TGTGCCATCAGTTCGAGAGACAATCAGCCCCAGCATTTT
J gene: TRBJ2-7; clone size: NA; D gene: NA; V gene: TRBV18; CDR3 length: 15; CDR3 protein: CASSPNPGHNYEQYF; CDR3 DNA: TGTGCCAGCTCACCAAATCCGGGACACAACTACGAGCAGTACTTC
J gene: TRBJ1-1; clone size: NA; D gene: NA; V gene: TRBV2; CDR3 length: 14; CDR3 protein: CASKNSYMNTEAFF; CDR3 DNA: TGTGCCAGCAAAAACAGTTACATGAACACTGAAGCTTTCTTT
J gene: TRBJ2-7; clone size: few; D gene: TRBD2; V gene: TRBV5-1; CDR3 length: 15; CDR3 protein: CASSYYRRETYEQYF; CDR3 DNA: TGCGCCAGCAGCTACTATAGGCGGGAGACCTACGAGCAGTACTTC
J gene: TRBJ1-3; clone size: once; D gene: TRBD1; V gene: TRBV30; CDR3 length: 14; CDR3 protein: CACQTGAAGNTIYF; CDR3 DNA: TGTGCCTGCCAGACAGGGGCGGCTGGAAACACCATATATTTT
J gene: TRBJ2-1; clone size: NA; D gene: TRBD2; V gene: TRBV10-3; CDR3 length: 13; CDR3 protein: CAISVDSGGEQFF; CDR3 DNA: TGTGCCATCAGTGTGGACTCGGGGGGTGAGCAGTTCTTC
J gene: TRBJ1-3; clone size: once; D gene: TRBD1; V gene: TRBV4-2; CDR3 length: 14; CDR3 protein: CASSPTGTGNTIYF; CDR3 DNA: TGTGCCAGCAGCCCGACAGGGACGGGAAACACCATATATTTT
J gene: TRBJ1-5; clone size: NA; D gene: NA; V gene: TRBV27; CDR3 length: 13; CDR3 protein: CASSLSQQGPQHF; CDR3 DNA: TGTGCCAGCAGTTTATCACAGCAGGGGCCCCAGCATTTT
J gene: TRBJ2-3; clone size: NA; D gene: TRBD2; V gene: TRBV29-1; CDR3 length: 15; CDR3 protein: CSVGGTSGYTDTQYF; CDR3 DNA: TGCAGCGTCGGGGGGACTAGCGGGTACACAGATACGCAGTATTTT
J gene: TRBJ1-2; clone size: NA; D gene: NA; V gene: TRBV29-1; CDR3 length: 12; CDR3 protein: CSVEATSAGYTF; CDR3 DNA: TGCAGCGTTGAGGCAACCAGCGCCGGCTACACCTTC
J gene: TRBJ1-2; clone size: NA; D gene: NA; V gene: TRBV6-1; CDR3 length: 15; CDR3 protein: CASSEIRPRNYGYTF; CDR3 DNA: TGTGCCAGCAGTGAAATCCGCCCCAGGAACTATGGCTACACCTTC
J gene: TRBJ1-2; clone size: once; D gene: TRBD1; V gene: TRBV18; CDR3 length: 14; CDR3 protein: CASSPGTGDNGYTF; CDR3 DNA: TGTGCCAGCTCTCCCGGGACAGGGGATAATGGCTACACCTTC
J gene: TRBJ2-7; clone size: NA; D gene: TRBD1; V gene: TRBV4-1; CDR3 length: 17; CDR3 protein: CASSPKEGASSSYEQYF; CDR3 DNA: TGCGCCAGCAGCCCCAAAGAGGGGGCTAGTAGCTCCTACGAGCAGTACTTC
J gene: TRBJ2-3; clone size: NA; D gene: NA; V gene: TRBV12-5; CDR3 length: 15; CDR3 protein: CASGLLDTPTDTQYF; CDR3 DNA: TGTGCTAGTGGTTTGCTCGACACACCCACAGATACGCAGTATTTT
J gene: TRBJ2-3; clone size: NA; D gene: NA; V gene: TRBV29-1; CDR3 length: 13; CDR3 protein: CSVDQRSADTQYF; CDR3 DNA: TGCAGCGTTGATCAGAGGAGTGCAGATACGCAGTATTTT
J gene: TRBJ1-2; clone size: NA; D gene: NA; V gene: TRBV5-6; CDR3 length: 14; CDR3 protein: CASSLDRHGYGYTF; CDR3 DNA: TGTGCCAGCAGCTTGGACAGGCACGGCTATGGCTACACCTTC
J gene: TRBJ1-1; clone size: NA; D gene: NA; V gene: TRBV15; CDR3 length: 17; CDR3 protein: CATSRDIYGGLNTEAFF; CDR3 DNA: TGTGCCACCAGCAGAGATATTTACGGGGGATTGAACACTGAAGCTTTCTTT
J gene: TRBJ1-2; clone size: NA; D gene: NA; V gene: TRBV6-6; CDR3 length: 14; CDR3 protein: CASSYSSEGGGYTF; CDR3 DNA: TGTGCCAGCAGTTACTCGAGTGAGGGAGGGGGCTACACCTTC
J gene: TRBJ1-4; clone size: NA; D gene: NA; V gene: TRBV2; CDR3 length: 14; CDR3 protein: CASRNRVGDEKLFF; CDR3 DNA: TGTGCCAGCAGGAACAGGGTTGGGGATGAAAAACTGTTTTTT
J gene: TRBJ2-1; clone size: NA; D gene: NA; V gene: TRBV5-1; CDR3 length: 14; CDR3 protein: CASSAGTLYNEQFF; CDR3 DNA: TGCGCCAGCAGCGCGGGGACCCTCTACAATGAGCAGTTCTTC
J gene: TRBJ2-1; clone size: once; D gene: TRBD2; V gene: TRBV27; CDR3 length: 13; CDR3 protein: CATQRDTNNEQFF; CDR3 DNA: TGTGCCACCCAGCGGGATACAAACAATGAGCAGTTCTTC
J gene: TRBJ1-2; clone size: few; D gene: TRBD1; V gene: TRBV19; CDR3 length: 14; CDR3 protein: CASSSTDRVNGYTF; CDR3 DNA: TGTGCCAGTAGTTCGACGGACAGGGTAAACGGCTACACCTTC
J gene: TRBJ2-5; clone size: NA; D gene: TRBD1; V gene: TRBV11-1; CDR3 length: 19; CDR3 protein: CASSLVPGQFSEYQETQYF; CDR3 DNA: TGTGCCAGCAGCTTAGTGCCGGGACAGTTCTCGGAGTACCAAGAGACCCAGTACTTC